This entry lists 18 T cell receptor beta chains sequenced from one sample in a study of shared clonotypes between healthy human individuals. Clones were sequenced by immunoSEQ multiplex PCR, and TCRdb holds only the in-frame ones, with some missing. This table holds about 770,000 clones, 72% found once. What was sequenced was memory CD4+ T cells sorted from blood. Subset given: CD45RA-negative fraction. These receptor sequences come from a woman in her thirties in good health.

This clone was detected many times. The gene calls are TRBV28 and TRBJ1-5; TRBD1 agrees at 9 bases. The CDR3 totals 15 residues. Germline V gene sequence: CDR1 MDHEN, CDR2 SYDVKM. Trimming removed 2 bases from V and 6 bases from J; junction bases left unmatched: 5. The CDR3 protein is CASSLPGQGFQPQHF. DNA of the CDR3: TGTGCCAGCAGTTTACCGGGACAGGGTTTTCAGCCCCAGCATTTT.

The CDR3 here is CAWSVLSGDTEAFF. In nucleotides, the CDR3 is TGTGCCTGGAGTGTACTTTCGGGGGACACTGAAGCTTTCTTT. The V call is TRBV30, the J call TRBJ1-1, with D possibly TRBD1 on 5 matching bases. The CDR3 is 14 residues long. Trimming removed 0 bases from V and 3 bases from J, with 11 bases in between. CDR1 and CDR2 (germline): GTSNPN, SVGIG (reference sequence).

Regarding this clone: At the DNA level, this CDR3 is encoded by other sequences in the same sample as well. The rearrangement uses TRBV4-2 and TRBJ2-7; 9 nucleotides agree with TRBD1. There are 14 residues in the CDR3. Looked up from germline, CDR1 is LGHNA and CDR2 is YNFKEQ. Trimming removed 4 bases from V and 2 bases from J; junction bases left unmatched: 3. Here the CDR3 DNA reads TGTGCCAGCAGCCCGGGACAGGGTGCCTACGAGCAGTACTTC. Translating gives CASSPGQGAYEQYF.

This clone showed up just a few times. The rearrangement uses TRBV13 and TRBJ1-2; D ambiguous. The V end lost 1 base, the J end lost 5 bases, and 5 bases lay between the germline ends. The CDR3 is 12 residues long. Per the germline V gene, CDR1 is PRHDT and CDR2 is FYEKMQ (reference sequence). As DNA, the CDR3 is TGTGCCAGCAGCTTAGAAGAGTATGGCTACACCTTC. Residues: CASSLEEYGYTF.

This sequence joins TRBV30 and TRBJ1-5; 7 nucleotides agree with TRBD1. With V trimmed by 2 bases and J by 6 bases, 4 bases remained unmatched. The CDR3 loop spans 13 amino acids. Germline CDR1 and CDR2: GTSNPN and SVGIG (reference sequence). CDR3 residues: CAWSWAGGQPQHF. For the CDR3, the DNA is TGTGCCTGGAGTTGGGCAGGGGGTCAGCCCCAGCATTTT.

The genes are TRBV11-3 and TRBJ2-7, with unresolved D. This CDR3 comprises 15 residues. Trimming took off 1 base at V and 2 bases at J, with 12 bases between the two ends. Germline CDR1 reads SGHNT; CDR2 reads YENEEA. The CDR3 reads CASSLGTSRAYEQYF. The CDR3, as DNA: TGTGCCAGCAGCTTAGGTACTTCACGGGCCTACGAGCAGTACTTC.

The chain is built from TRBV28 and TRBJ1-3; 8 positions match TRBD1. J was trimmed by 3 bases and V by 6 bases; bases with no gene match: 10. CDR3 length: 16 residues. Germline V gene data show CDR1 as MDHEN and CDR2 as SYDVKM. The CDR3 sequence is CASSRPRDRNGNTIYF. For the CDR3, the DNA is TGTGCCAGCAGCCGACCCCGGGACAGGAATGGAAACACCATATATTTT.

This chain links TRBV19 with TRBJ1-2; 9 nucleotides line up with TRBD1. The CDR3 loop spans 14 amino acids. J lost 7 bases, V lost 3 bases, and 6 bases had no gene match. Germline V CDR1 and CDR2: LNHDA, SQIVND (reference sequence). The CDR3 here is CASSISGTGSGYTF. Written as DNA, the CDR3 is TGTGCCAGTAGTATTTCCGGGACAGGGAGTGGCTACACCTTC.

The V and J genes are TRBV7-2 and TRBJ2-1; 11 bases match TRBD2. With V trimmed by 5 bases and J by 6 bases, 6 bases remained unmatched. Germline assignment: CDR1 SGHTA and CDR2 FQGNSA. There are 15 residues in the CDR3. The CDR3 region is CASSPRTSGLNEQFF. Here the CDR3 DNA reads TGTGCCAGCAGCCCCCGGACTAGCGGGCTCAATGAGCAGTTCTTC.

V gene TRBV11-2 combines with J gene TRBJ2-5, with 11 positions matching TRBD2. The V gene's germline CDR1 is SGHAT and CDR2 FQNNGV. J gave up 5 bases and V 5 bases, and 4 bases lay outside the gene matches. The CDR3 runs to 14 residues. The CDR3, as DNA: TGTGCCAGCAGCCCTGTAGCGGGGGGGGAGACCCAGTACTTC. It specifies CASSPVAGGETQYF.

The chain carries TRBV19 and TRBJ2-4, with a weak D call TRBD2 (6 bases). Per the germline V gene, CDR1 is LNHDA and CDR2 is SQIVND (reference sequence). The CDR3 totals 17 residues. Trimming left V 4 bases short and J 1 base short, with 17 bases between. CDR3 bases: TGTGCCAGTAGTAGGGTTGTTGCGGGATCTGCCAAAAACATTCAGTACTTC. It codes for CASSRVVAGSAKNIQYF.

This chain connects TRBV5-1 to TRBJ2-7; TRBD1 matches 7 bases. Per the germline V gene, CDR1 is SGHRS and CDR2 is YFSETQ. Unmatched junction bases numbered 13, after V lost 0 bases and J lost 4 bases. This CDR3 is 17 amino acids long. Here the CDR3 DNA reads TGCGCCAGCAGCTTGGGGAAAACTATAACCAGGGGGTACGAGCAGTACTTC. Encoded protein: CASSLGKTITRGYEQYF.

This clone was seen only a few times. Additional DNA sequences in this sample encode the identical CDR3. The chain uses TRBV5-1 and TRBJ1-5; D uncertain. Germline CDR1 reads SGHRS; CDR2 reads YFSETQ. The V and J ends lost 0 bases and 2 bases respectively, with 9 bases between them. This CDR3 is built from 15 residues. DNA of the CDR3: TGCGCCAGCAGCTTGGAGGGAGCTGGCAATCAGCCCCAGCATTTT. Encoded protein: CASSLEGAGNQPQHF.

CDR3 amino acids: CASSLWWMGQNTGELFF. Written as DNA, the CDR3 is TGTGCCAGCAGCTTGTGGTGGATGGGCCAGAACACCGGGGAGCTGTTTTTT. The gene calls are TRBV5-6 and TRBJ2-2; D is undetermined. The CDR3 is made up of 17 amino acids. The germline V gene encodes CDR1 SGHDT and CDR2 YYEEEE. V was shortened by 1 base and J by 1 base, with 14 bases between the two germline ends.

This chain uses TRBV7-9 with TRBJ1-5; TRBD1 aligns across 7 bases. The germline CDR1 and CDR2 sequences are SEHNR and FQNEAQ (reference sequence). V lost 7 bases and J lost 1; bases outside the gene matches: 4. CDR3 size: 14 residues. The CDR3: CASTTTGSNQPQHF. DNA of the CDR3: TGTGCCAGCACCACGACAGGGAGCAATCAGCCCCAGCATTTT.

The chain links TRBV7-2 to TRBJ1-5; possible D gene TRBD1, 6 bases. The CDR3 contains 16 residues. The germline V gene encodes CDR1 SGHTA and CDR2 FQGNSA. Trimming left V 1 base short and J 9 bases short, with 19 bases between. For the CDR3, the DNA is TGTGCCAGCAGCTTAGAGGGGGGGACGGACGAGCGGCCCCAGCATTTT. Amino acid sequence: CASSLEGGTDERPQHF.

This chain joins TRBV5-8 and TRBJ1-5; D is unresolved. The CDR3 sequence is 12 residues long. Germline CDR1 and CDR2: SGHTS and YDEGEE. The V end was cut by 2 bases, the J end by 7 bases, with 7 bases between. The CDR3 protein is CASSFFGQPQHF. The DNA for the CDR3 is TGTGCCAGCAGCTTCTTCGGCCAGCCCCAGCATTTT.

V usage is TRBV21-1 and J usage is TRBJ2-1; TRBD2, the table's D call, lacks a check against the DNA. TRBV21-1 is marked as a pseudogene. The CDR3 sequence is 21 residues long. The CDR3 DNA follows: TGTGCCAGCAGCAAAGGATCCCGAGGACTAGCGGGAGGGACCTCTGGGAATGAGCAGTTCTTC. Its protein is CASSKGSRGLAGGTSGNEQFF.